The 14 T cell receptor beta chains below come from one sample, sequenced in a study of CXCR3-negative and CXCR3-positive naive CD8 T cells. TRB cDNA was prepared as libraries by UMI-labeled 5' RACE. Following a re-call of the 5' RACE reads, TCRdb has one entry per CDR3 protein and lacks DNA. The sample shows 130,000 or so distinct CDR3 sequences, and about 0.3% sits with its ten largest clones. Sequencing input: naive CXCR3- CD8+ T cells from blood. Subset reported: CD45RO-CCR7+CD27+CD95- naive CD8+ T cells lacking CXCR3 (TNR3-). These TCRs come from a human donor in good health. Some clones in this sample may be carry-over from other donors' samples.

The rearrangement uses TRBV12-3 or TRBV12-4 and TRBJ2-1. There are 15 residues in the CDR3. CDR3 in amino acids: CASSLNQDPDNEQFF.

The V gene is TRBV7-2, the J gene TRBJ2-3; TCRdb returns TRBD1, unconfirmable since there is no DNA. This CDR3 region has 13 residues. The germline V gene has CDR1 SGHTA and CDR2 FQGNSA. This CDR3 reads CASSLLGADTQYF.

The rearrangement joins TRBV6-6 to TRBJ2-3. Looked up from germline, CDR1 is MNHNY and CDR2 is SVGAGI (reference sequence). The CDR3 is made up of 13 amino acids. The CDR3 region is CASSYIISDTQYF.

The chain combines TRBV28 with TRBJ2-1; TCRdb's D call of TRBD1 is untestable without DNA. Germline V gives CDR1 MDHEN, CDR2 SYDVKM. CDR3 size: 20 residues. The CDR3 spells CASSPLVGGLRTLTGGEQFF.

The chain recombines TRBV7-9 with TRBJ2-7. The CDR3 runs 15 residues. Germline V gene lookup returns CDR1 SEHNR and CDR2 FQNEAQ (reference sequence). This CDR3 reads CASSFGKLGPYEQYF.

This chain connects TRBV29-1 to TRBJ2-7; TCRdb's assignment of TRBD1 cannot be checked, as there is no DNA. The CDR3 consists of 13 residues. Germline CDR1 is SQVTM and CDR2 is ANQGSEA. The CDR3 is CSVDQGSSYEQYF.

CDR3 residues: CASSLGWSDNEQFF. The chain carries TRBV7-9 and TRBJ2-1. The CDR3 runs to 14 residues. Germline lookup yields CDR1 SEHNR and CDR2 FQNEAQ (reference sequence).

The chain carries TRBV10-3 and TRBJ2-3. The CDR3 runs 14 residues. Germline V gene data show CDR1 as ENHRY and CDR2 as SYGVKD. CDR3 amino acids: CAISGGLAADTQYF.

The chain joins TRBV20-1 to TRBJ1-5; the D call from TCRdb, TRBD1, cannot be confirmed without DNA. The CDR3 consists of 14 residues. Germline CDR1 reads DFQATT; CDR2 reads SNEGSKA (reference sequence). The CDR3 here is CGARDQGEIQPQHF.

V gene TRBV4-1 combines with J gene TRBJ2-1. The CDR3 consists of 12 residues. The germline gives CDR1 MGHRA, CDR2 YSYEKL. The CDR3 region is CASSQVDNEQFF.

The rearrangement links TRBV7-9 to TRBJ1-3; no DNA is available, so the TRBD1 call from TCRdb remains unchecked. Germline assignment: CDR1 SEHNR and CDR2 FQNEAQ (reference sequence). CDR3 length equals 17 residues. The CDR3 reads CASSLAGANLFGNTIYF.

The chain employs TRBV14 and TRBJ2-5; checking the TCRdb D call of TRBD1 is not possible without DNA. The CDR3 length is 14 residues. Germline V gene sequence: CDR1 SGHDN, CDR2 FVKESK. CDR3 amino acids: CASSQDRGTETQYF.

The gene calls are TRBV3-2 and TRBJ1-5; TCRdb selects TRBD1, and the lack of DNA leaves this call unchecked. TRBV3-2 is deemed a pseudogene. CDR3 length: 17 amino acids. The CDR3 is CASSQATTAQGGQPQHF.

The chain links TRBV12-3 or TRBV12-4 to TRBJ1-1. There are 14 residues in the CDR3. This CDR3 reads CASSPYSGNTEAFF.